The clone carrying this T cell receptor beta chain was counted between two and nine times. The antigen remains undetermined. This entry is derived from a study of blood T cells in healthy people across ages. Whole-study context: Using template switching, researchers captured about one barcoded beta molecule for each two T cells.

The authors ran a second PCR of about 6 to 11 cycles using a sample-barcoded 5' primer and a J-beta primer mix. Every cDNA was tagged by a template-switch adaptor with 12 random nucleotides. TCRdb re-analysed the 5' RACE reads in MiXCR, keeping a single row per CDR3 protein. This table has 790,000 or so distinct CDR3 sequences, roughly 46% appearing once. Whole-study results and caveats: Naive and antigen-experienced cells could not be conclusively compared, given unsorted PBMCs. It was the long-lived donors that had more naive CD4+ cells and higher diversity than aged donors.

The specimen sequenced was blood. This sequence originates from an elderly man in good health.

DNA for the CDR3: TGCAGCGTTCGTAGCGGGAGGGCGGGAAATGAGCAGTTCTTC. Translated, it gives CSVRSGRAGNEQFF. The rearrangement links TRBV29-1 to TRBJ2-1; TRBD2 aligns across 11 bases. V dropped 5 bases and J dropped 7; count of bases not matched to a gene: 7. The CDR3 loop spans 14 amino acids. CDR1 is SQVTM and CDR2 is ANQGSEA in the germline V gene.